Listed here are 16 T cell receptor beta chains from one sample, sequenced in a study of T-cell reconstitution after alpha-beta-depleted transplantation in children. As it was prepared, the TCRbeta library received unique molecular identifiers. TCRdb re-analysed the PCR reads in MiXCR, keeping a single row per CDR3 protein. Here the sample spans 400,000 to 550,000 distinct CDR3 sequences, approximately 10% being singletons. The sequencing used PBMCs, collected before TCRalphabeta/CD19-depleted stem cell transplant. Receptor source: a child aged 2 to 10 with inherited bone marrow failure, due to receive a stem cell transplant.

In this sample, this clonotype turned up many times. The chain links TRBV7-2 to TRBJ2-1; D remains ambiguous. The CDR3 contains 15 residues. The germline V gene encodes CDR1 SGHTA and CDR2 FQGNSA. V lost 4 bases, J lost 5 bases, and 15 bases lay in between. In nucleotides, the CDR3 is TGTGCCAGCAGCTCCTTTGTTGGGCTAAACAATGAGCAGTTCTTC. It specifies CASSSFVGLNNEQFF.

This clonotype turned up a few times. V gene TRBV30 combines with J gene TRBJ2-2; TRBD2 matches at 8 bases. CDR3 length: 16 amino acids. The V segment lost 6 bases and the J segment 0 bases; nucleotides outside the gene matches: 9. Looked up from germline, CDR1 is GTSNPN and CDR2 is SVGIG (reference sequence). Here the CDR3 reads CACRGLAGANTGELFF. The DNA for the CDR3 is TGTGCCTGCCGGGGGCTAGCGGGTGCGAACACCGGGGAGCTGTTTTTT.

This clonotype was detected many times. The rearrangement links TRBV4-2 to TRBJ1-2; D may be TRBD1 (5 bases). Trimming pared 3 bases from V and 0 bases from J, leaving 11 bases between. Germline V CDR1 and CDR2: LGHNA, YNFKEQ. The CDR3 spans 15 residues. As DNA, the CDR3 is TGTGCCAGCAGCCAGGAGGACACCTCTAACTATGGCTACACCTTC. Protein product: CASSQEDTSNYGYTF.

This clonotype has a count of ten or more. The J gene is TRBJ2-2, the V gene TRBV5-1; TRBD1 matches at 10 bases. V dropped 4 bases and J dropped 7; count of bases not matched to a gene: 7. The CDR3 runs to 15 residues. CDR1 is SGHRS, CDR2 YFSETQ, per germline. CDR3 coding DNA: TGCGCCAGCAGCACTGTCGGGACAGGGGACGGGGAGCTGTTTTTT. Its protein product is CASSTVGTGDGELFF.

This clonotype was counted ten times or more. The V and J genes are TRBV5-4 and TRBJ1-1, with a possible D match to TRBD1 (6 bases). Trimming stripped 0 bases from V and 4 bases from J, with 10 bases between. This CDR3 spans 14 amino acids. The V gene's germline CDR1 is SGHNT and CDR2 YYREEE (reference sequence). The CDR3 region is CASSLEGGGTEAFF. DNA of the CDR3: TGTGCCAGCAGCTTGGAAGGGGGAGGCACTGAAGCTTTCTTT. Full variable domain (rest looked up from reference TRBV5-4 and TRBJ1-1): ETGVTQSPTHLIKTRGQQVTLRCSSQSGHNTVSWYQQALGQGPQFIFQYYREEENGRGNFPPRFSGLQFPNYSSELNVNALELDDSALYLCASSLEGGGTEAFFGQGTRLTVV.

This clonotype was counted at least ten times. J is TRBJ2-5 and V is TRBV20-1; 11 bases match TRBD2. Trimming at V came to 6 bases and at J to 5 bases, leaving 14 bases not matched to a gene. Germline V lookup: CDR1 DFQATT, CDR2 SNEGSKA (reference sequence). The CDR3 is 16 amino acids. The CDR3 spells CSAPLGTSGSLETQYF. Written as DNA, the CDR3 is TGCAGTGCCCCCTTAGGAACTAGCGGGAGTCTGGAGACCCAGTACTTC.

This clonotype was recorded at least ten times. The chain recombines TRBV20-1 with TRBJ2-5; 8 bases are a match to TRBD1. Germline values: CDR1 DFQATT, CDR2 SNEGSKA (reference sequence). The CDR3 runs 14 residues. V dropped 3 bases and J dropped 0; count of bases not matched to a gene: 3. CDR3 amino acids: CSASWDRYQETQYF. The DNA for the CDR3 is TGCAGTGCTAGTTGGGACAGGTACCAAGAGACCCAGTACTTC.

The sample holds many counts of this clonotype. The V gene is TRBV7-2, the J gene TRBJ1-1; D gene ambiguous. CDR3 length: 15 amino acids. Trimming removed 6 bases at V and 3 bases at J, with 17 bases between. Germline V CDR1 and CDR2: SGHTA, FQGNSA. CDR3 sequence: CASRSRRGADTEAFF. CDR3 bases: TGTGCCAGCAGGAGCCGTCGGGGAGCGGACACTGAAGCTTTCTTT.

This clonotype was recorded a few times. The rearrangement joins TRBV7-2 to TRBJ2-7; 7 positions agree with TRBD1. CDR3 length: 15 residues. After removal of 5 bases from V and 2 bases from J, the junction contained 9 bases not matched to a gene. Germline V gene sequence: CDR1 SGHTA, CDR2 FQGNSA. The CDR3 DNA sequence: TGTGCCAGCAGCCAGGTCGTAGGGGGCCCCTACGAGCAGTACTTC. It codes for CASSQVVGGPYEQYF.

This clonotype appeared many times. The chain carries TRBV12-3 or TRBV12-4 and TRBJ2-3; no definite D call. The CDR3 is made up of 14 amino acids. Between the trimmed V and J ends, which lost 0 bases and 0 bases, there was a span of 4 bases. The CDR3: CASSLALSTDTQYF. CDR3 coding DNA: TGTGCCAGCAGTTTAGCGCTCAGCACAGATACGCAGTATTTT.

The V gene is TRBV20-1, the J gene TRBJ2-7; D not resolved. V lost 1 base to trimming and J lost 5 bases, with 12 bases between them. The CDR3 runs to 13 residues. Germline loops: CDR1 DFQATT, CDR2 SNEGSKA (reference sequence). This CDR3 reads CSARGVAVDEQYF. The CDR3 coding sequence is TGCAGTGCTAGAGGGGTAGCTGTCGACGAGCAGTACTTC.

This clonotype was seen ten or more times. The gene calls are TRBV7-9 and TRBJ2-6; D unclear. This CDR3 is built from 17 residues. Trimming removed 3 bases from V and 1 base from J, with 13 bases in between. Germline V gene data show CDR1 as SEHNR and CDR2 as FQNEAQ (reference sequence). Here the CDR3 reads CASSFRAPSSGANVLTF. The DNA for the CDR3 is TGTGCCAGCAGCTTTAGGGCCCCTTCTTCTGGGGCCAACGTCCTGACTTTC.

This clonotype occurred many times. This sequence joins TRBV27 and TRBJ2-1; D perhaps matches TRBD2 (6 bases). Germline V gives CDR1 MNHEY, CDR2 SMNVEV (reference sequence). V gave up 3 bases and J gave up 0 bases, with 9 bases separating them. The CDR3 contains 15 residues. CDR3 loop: CASSFGGPSYNEQFF. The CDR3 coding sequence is TGTGCCAGCAGTTTCGGAGGGCCCTCCTACAATGAGCAGTTCTTC.

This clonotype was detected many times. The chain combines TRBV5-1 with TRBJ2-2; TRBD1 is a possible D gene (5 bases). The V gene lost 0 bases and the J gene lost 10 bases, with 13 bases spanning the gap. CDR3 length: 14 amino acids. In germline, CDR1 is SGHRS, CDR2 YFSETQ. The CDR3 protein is CASSLGQGEEELFF. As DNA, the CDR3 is TGCGCCAGCAGCTTGGGCCAGGGCGAGGAGGAGCTGTTTTTT.

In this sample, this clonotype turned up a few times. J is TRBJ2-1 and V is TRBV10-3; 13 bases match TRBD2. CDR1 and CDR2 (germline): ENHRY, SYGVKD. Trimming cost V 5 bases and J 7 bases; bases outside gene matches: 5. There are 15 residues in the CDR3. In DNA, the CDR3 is TGTGCCATCAGTAGTACTAGCGGGAGGGCTAATGAGCAGTTCTTC. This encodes CAISSTSGRANEQFF.

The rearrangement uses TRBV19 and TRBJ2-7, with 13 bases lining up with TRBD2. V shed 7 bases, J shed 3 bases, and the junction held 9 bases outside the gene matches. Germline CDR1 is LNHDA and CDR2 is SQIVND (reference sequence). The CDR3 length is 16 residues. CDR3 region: CASNVAGTSGIYEQYF. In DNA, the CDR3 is TGTGCCAGTAATGTCGCCGGGACTAGCGGGATCTACGAGCAGTACTTC. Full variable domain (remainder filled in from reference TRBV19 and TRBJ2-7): DGGITQSPKYLFRKEGQNVTLSCEQNLNHDAMYWYRQDPGQGLRLIYYSQIVNDFQKGDIAEGYSVSREKKESFPLTVTSAQKNPTAFYLCASNVAGTSGIYEQYFGPGTRLTVT.